These T cell receptor beta chains were read from a single sample in a study of blood T cell repertoires in COVID-19. Here immunoSEQ multiplex PCR was the method, and the copy in TCRdb shows in-frame clones only, minus some. The table lists roughly 250,000 clones, 70% to 90% of them singletons, with approximately 1.9% in the top ten. Sequencing was carried out using PBMCs or T cells enriched from blood (not recorded which). Receptors were obtained from a woman in her fifties or sixties who had recovered from COVID-19. Each CDR3 is given with its conserved first and last residue. The D gene is left open where the match is weak. Not all rows give a size; the values are once, few, many and, for expanded clones, a class.

cdr3_nt: TGCGCCAGCAGCCCGACAGGGAACTTAAATGAAAAACTGTTTTTT
cdr3_aa: CASSPTGNLNEKLFF
clone_size: NA
cdr3_length: 15
j_call: TRBJ1-4
v_call: TRBV5-1
d_call: TRBD1

cdr3_nt: TGTGCCAGCAGACCGTCCGGAGGTCTGCAGTTCTTC
cdr3_aa: CASRPSGGLQFF
clone_size: few
cdr3_length: 12
j_call: TRBJ2-1
v_call: TRBV27
d_call: NA

cdr3_nt: TGTGCCAGCAGCAAGACAGGTGAGAACACTGAAGCTTTCTTT
cdr3_aa: CASSKTGENTEAFF
clone_size: NA
cdr3_length: 14
j_call: TRBJ1-1
v_call: TRBV2
d_call: NA

cdr3_nt: TGTGCTAGCAGCCGCGGACTAGCGGGGGTCACAGATACGCAGTATTTT
cdr3_aa: CASSRGLAGVTDTQYF
clone_size: NA
cdr3_length: 16
j_call: TRBJ2-3
v_call: TRBV7-7
d_call: TRBD2

cdr3_nt: TGTGCCAGCTCACCACTCAACTCTGGGGCATCCGGGGAGCTGTTTTTT
cdr3_aa: CASSPLNSGASGELFF
clone_size: NA
cdr3_length: 16
j_call: TRBJ2-2
v_call: TRBV18
d_call: NA

cdr3_nt: TGTGCCAGCAGTTTTAACCCCCACTCGGGGCAGTACTTC
cdr3_aa: CASSFNPHSGQYF
clone_size: NA
cdr3_length: 13
j_call: TRBJ2-7
v_call: TRBV12-3/TRBV12-4
d_call: NA

cdr3_nt: TGTGCCACCAGTGACCCTAGGGGCCGAAAGGCGGATACGCAGTATTTT
cdr3_aa: CATSDPRGRKADTQYF
clone_size: NA
cdr3_length: 16
j_call: TRBJ2-3
v_call: TRBV24-1
d_call: NA

cdr3_nt: TGTGCCAGCAGTTCGCCCCAGGTGCCACCCCTCCACTTT
cdr3_aa: CASSSPQVPPLHF
clone_size: NA
cdr3_length: 13
j_call: TRBJ1-6
v_call: TRBV7-2
d_call: NA

cdr3_nt: TGTGCCAGCTCCGCCGGGGCTAGCGTCTCCTACGAGCAGTACTTC
cdr3_aa: CASSAGASVSYEQYF
clone_size: NA
cdr3_length: 15
j_call: TRBJ2-7
v_call: TRBV7-9
d_call: NA

cdr3_nt: TGTGCCAGTAGTTTGGGCCCTCAGAGCAAGGCCCAGCATTTT
cdr3_aa: CASSLGPQSKAQHF
clone_size: NA
cdr3_length: 14
j_call: TRBJ1-5
v_call: TRBV19
d_call: NA

cdr3_nt: TGTGCCAGCAGCTTGGCCTACAGGGACAGAGAGTACTTC
cdr3_aa: CASSLAYRDREYF
clone_size: NA
cdr3_length: 13
j_call: TRBJ2-7
v_call: TRBV5-8
d_call: TRBD1

cdr3_nt: TGTGCCAGCAGCTCCCGTTCGGGCTCTACATCAACAGGAGCTTTCTTT
cdr3_aa: CASSSRSGSTSTGAFF
clone_size: NA
cdr3_length: 16
j_call: TRBJ1-1
v_call: TRBV13
d_call: NA

cdr3_nt: TGTGCCAGCAGGTCGGTCGGGACTAGCGGGAAACTGGCCCCAGGCGAGCAGTACTTC
cdr3_aa: CASRSVGTSGKLAPGEQYF
clone_size: NA
cdr3_length: 19
j_call: TRBJ2-7
v_call: TRBV28
d_call: TRBD2

cdr3_nt: TGTGCCAGCAGCAAAGGAGGGAGCTCCTATAATTCACCCCTCCACTTT
cdr3_aa: CASSKGGSSYNSPLHF
clone_size: once
cdr3_length: 16
j_call: TRBJ1-6
v_call: TRBV7-2
d_call: NA

cdr3_nt: TGTGCCAGCAGCCCCAGACTAGCGGGAGACTACAATGAGCAGTTCTTC
cdr3_aa: CASSPRLAGDYNEQFF
clone_size: NA
cdr3_length: 16
j_call: TRBJ2-1
v_call: TRBV3-1/TRBV3-2
d_call: TRBD2

cdr3_nt: TGTGCCAGCAGTTACTCTTTTTTGCGGGAGGACGCAGATACGCAGTATTTT
cdr3_aa: CASSYSFLREDADTQYF
clone_size: NA
cdr3_length: 17
j_call: TRBJ2-3
v_call: TRBV6-2/TRBV6-3
d_call: TRBD2

cdr3_nt: TGTGCCAGCATACCCTCGGAACAGACCTACGAGCAGTACTTC
cdr3_aa: CASIPSEQTYEQYF
clone_size: NA
cdr3_length: 14
j_call: TRBJ2-7
v_call: TRBV6-6
d_call: NA

cdr3_nt: TGCAGCGTTGATGAGGAAAGCTCCTACAATGAGCAGTTCTTC
cdr3_aa: CSVDEESSYNEQFF
clone_size: NA
cdr3_length: 14
j_call: TRBJ2-1
v_call: TRBV29-1
d_call: NA

cdr3_nt: TGTGCCAGCTCAGACGTCTGGGGGCGCGAGGAGACCCAGTACTTC
cdr3_aa: CASSDVWGREETQYF
clone_size: NA
cdr3_length: 15
j_call: TRBJ2-5
v_call: TRBV18
d_call: NA

cdr3_nt: TGTGCCAGCAGTGAAGTCACAGGGGGTGCCAGGGGGCCCCAGCATTTT
cdr3_aa: CASSEVTGGARGPQHF
clone_size: once
cdr3_length: 16
j_call: TRBJ1-5
v_call: TRBV6-1
d_call: TRBD1

cdr3_nt: TGTGCCAGCAGTTTACCACAGGGATCAAACACTGAAGCTTTCTTT
cdr3_aa: CASSLPQGSNTEAFF
clone_size: once
cdr3_length: 15
j_call: TRBJ1-1
v_call: TRBV28
d_call: NA

cdr3_nt: TGTGCCAGCAGAGTAGCGCTGACAGATACGCAGTATTTT
cdr3_aa: CASRVALTDTQYF
clone_size: NA
cdr3_length: 13
j_call: TRBJ2-3
v_call: TRBV6-5
d_call: NA

cdr3_nt: TGTGCCAGCAGCATAAGTAGGCCTAGTGGATACAATGAGCAGTTCTTC
cdr3_aa: CASSISRPSGYNEQFF
clone_size: NA
cdr3_length: 16
j_call: TRBJ2-1
v_call: TRBV11-3
d_call: NA

cdr3_nt: TGTGCCAGCAGCGTGAACGGGAACTATAATTCACCCCTCCACTTT
cdr3_aa: CASSVNGNYNSPLHF
clone_size: few
cdr3_length: 15
j_call: TRBJ1-6
v_call: TRBV6-4
d_call: NA

cdr3_nt: TGCGCCAGCAGCTTGGTTGCTCCTACTAGGGAAGATACGCAGTATTTT
cdr3_aa: CASSLVAPTREDTQYF
clone_size: once
cdr3_length: 16
j_call: TRBJ2-3
v_call: TRBV5-1
d_call: NA

cdr3_nt: TGCGCCAGCAGCTTCGCAGGCCCAAGCTCTGGAAACACCATATATTTT
cdr3_aa: CASSFAGPSSGNTIYF
clone_size: once
cdr3_length: 16
j_call: TRBJ1-3
v_call: TRBV5-1
d_call: NA

cdr3_nt: TGTGCCAGCAGTATAGATACAGGGGGCACAGAGACCCAGTACTTC
cdr3_aa: CASSIDTGGTETQYF
clone_size: NA
cdr3_length: 15
j_call: TRBJ2-5
v_call: TRBV6-5
d_call: TRBD1

cdr3_nt: TGTGCCAGCAGCCCGCCTAGGTTTAAAGAGACCCAGTACTTC
cdr3_aa: CASSPPRFKETQYF
clone_size: NA
cdr3_length: 14
j_call: TRBJ2-5
v_call: TRBV7-6
d_call: NA